Listed below are T cell receptor beta chains from one sample, sequenced in a study of OX40 agonist ivuxolimab in advanced cancers. Clones were sequenced by immunoSEQ multiplex PCR, and TCRdb holds only the in-frame ones, with some missing. The sample carries roughly 48,000 clones, around 85% recorded once. The sample here was CD4+ or CD8+ T cells sorted from blood, taken in a trial of the OX40 agonist ivuxolimab. Receptors originate from an adult with an advanced solid tumor such as melanoma, head and neck, liver or kidney cancer. Each CDR3 is given with its conserved first and last residue. A D gene is named only where the DNA matches it firmly. Rows give clone size only sometimes, using once, few, many, or a class for an expanded clone.

abundance: .
j_gene: TRBJ1-4
v_gene: TRBV4-1
d_gene: .
CDR3nt: TGCGCCAGCAGCCCCGCCCCATCGAGAGAAAAACTGTTTTTT
CDR3aa: CASSPAPSREKLFF

abundance: .
j_gene: TRBJ2-3
v_gene: TRBV10-2
d_gene: .
CDR3nt: TGCGCCAGCAGTGTGGACTTCTCCGCAGATACGCAGTATTTT
CDR3aa: CASSVDFSADTQYF

abundance: few
j_gene: TRBJ1-1
v_gene: TRBV7-7
d_gene: .
CDR3nt: TGTGCTAGCAGCCCTCCACAGGGAGGGAGCACTGAAGCTTTCTTT
CDR3aa: CASSPPQGGSTEAFF

abundance: .
j_gene: TRBJ2-2
v_gene: TRBV19
d_gene: .
CDR3nt: TGTGCCAGTAGTAAGGGGGGCGGGACCGGGACCGGGGAGCTGTTTTTT
CDR3aa: CASSKGGGTGTGELFF

abundance: .
j_gene: TRBJ2-3
v_gene: TRBV13
d_gene: TRBD2
CDR3nt: TGTGCCAGCAGCTTAAGGACGTCGGGGGGAGATACGCAGTATTTT
CDR3aa: CASSLRTSGGDTQYF

abundance: .
j_gene: TRBJ2-1
v_gene: TRBV7-2
d_gene: .
CDR3nt: TGTGCCAGCAGTGTGGACTGGGATGAGCAGTTCTTC
CDR3aa: CASSVDWDEQFF

abundance: .
j_gene: TRBJ2-5
v_gene: TRBV28
d_gene: TRBD1
CDR3nt: TGTGCCAGCAGCTCCGACAGGGGTGGAGAGACCCAGTACTTC
CDR3aa: CASSSDRGGETQYF

abundance: .
j_gene: TRBJ1-2
v_gene: TRBV7-8
d_gene: .
CDR3nt: TGTGCCAGCAGCTTCCCCGACAGGAAAGGGTACTATGGCTACACCTTC
CDR3aa: CASSFPDRKGYYGYTF

abundance: few
j_gene: TRBJ2-4
v_gene: TRBV9
d_gene: TRBD2
CDR3nt: TGTGCCAGCAGCGTAGCACCGGGACTAGCGGAGCTAGCCAAAAACATTCAGTACTTC
CDR3aa: CASSVAPGLAELAKNIQYF

abundance: .
j_gene: TRBJ2-7
v_gene: TRBV30
d_gene: .
CDR3nt: TGTGCCTGGAGTGGACGACTTTCCTACGAGCAGTACTTC
CDR3aa: CAWSGRLSYEQYF

abundance: .
j_gene: TRBJ1-5
v_gene: TRBV28
d_gene: .
CDR3nt: TGTGCCAGCAGTTTACTCAGGGGCTCCCATAAGTCCCTCGCGGCCCAGCATTTT
CDR3aa: CASSLLRGSHKSLAAQHF

abundance: .
j_gene: TRBJ2-5
v_gene: TRBV9
d_gene: .
CDR3nt: TGTGCCAGCAGCGTAGCTACGGCAGCGGGCCAAGAGACCCAGTACTTC
CDR3aa: CASSVATAAGQETQYF

abundance: once
j_gene: TRBJ2-1
v_gene: TRBV4-3
d_gene: TRBD1
CDR3nt: TGCGCCAGCAGCCTAGGGACAGGGAGTATTGGTGAGCAGTTCTTC
CDR3aa: CASSLGTGSIGEQFF

abundance: .
j_gene: TRBJ1-2
v_gene: TRBV7-9
d_gene: TRBD1
CDR3nt: TGTGCCAGCAGCTTAGGACCAACAGGGGCTAACTATGGCTACACCTTC
CDR3aa: CASSLGPTGANYGYTF

abundance: .
j_gene: TRBJ2-3
v_gene: TRBV18
d_gene: .
CDR3nt: TGTGCCAGCTCACCGACAGCCCAGGGCACAGATACGCAGTATTTT
CDR3aa: CASSPTAQGTDTQYF

abundance: .
j_gene: TRBJ1-5
v_gene: TRBV5-1
d_gene: .
CDR3nt: TGCGCCAGCAGCAACGGGGGGGATCAGCCCCAGCATTTT
CDR3aa: CASSNGGDQPQHF

abundance: .
j_gene: TRBJ2-2
v_gene: TRBV27
d_gene: .
CDR3nt: TGTGCCAGCGGTGACGGGGACACCGGGGAGCTGTTTTTT
CDR3aa: CASGDGDTGELFF

abundance: .
j_gene: TRBJ1-4
v_gene: TRBV27
d_gene: .
CDR3nt: TGTGCCAGCAGTTTAAAGGGCGGGTGGTCGGAAAAACTGTTTTTT
CDR3aa: CASSLKGGWSEKLFF

abundance: .
j_gene: TRBJ2-1
v_gene: TRBV30
d_gene: TRBD2
CDR3nt: TGTGCCTGGAGTGTACCTAGCGGGGGTAACAATGAGCAGTTCTTC
CDR3aa: CAWSVPSGGNNEQFF

abundance: .
j_gene: TRBJ2-3
v_gene: TRBV6-1
d_gene: .
CDR3nt: TGTGCCAGCAGTGTGGGGCTTCAGTTCACAGATACGCAGTATTTT
CDR3aa: CASSVGLQFTDTQYF

abundance: .
j_gene: TRBJ2-7
v_gene: TRBV7-2
d_gene: TRBD1
CDR3nt: TGTGCCAGCAGCCCAAGGACAGGGGACCACGAGCAGTACTTC
CDR3aa: CASSPRTGDHEQYF

abundance: .
j_gene: TRBJ2-1
v_gene: TRBV27
d_gene: .
CDR3nt: TGTGCCAGCCGTAGAGCCGGGACACCGCATCTTGAGCAGTTCTTC
CDR3aa: CASRRAGTPHLEQFF

abundance: .
j_gene: TRBJ2-5
v_gene: TRBV7-9
d_gene: TRBD1
CDR3nt: TGTGCCAGTCGGACAGGAGATCAAGAGGCCCAGTACTTC
CDR3aa: CASRTGDQEAQYF

abundance: .
j_gene: TRBJ2-3
v_gene: TRBV28
d_gene: TRBD2
CDR3nt: TGTGCCAGCAATCCTCCGGGACTAGCGGGGTCCACAGATACGCAGTATTTT
CDR3aa: CASNPPGLAGSTDTQYF

abundance: .
j_gene: TRBJ2-1
v_gene: TRBV2
d_gene: TRBD2
CDR3nt: TGTGCCAGCATCATAGTAGCGGGGGGGAATGAGCAGTTCTTC
CDR3aa: CASIIVAGGNEQFF

abundance: .
j_gene: TRBJ2-3
v_gene: TRBV5-6
d_gene: .
CDR3nt: TGTGCCAGCAGCTTGGGGCCAGGGGATACGCAGTATTTT
CDR3aa: CASSLGPGDTQYF

abundance: few
j_gene: TRBJ2-5
v_gene: TRBV19
d_gene: .
CDR3nt: TGTGCCAGTAGTATGGGGGTGGATGGAAAGACCCAGTACTTC
CDR3aa: CASSMGVDGKTQYF

abundance: .
j_gene: TRBJ1-2
v_gene: TRBV5-3
d_gene: .
CDR3nt: TGTGCCAGAAGCTTGGAGGAGGGAGGCTACACCTTC
CDR3aa: CARSLEEGGYTF

abundance: .
j_gene: TRBJ2-7
v_gene: TRBV6-5
d_gene: TRBD1
CDR3nt: TGTGCCAGCAGAGAAGCCGGGACAGGGCTCGAGCAGTACTTC
CDR3aa: CASREAGTGLEQYF

abundance: .
j_gene: TRBJ2-7
v_gene: TRBV11-2
d_gene: .
CDR3nt: TGTGCCAGCAGCCCCTTGGCGAGGCGGGGCTCCTACGAGCAGTACTTC
CDR3aa: CASSPLARRGSYEQYF

abundance: .
j_gene: TRBJ2-1
v_gene: TRBV27
d_gene: .
CDR3nt: TGTGCCAGCAGTCCCTCCTTCACCCTGAGGGATGAGCAGTTCTTC
CDR3aa: CASSPSFTLRDEQFF

abundance: few
j_gene: TRBJ1-1
v_gene: TRBV30
d_gene: .
CDR3nt: TGTGGCTTACAGGGAAGTATTTACACTGAAGCTTTCTTT
CDR3aa: CGLQGSIYTEAFF

abundance: .
j_gene: TRBJ2-5
v_gene: TRBV7-2
d_gene: .
CDR3nt: TGTGCCAGCAGCGCGGGACAGCAAGAGACCCAGTACTTC
CDR3aa: CASSAGQQETQYF

abundance: .
j_gene: TRBJ2-7
v_gene: TRBV5-5
d_gene: .
CDR3nt: TGTGCCAGCAGCTTGGAGGACCGGGGGTGGAATGACGAGCAGTACTTC
CDR3aa: CASSLEDRGWNDEQYF

abundance: .
j_gene: TRBJ2-7
v_gene: TRBV7-2
d_gene: .
CDR3nt: TGTGCCTGCAGCCCCGGGTGGGATTACGAGCAGTACTTC
CDR3aa: CACSPGWDYEQYF

abundance: .
j_gene: TRBJ2-7
v_gene: TRBV11-2
d_gene: .
CDR3nt: TGTGCCAGCAGCTTAACCCACGAGCAGTACTTC
CDR3aa: CASSLTHEQYF

abundance: .
j_gene: TRBJ1-4
v_gene: TRBV5-1
d_gene: .
CDR3nt: TGCGCCAGCAGCCAGCTTTACGGTGAAAAACTGTTTTTT
CDR3aa: CASSQLYGEKLFF

abundance: .
j_gene: TRBJ2-3
v_gene: TRBV18
d_gene: .
CDR3nt: TGTGCCAGCTCACCCTCCGCCGCCTGGGGAGATACGCAGTATTTT
CDR3aa: CASSPSAAWGDTQYF

abundance: .
j_gene: TRBJ1-2
v_gene: TRBV19
d_gene: .
CDR3nt: TGTGCCAGTAGTTTTAGGGATGGCTACACCTTC
CDR3aa: CASSFRDGYTF

abundance: .
j_gene: TRBJ2-3
v_gene: TRBV18
d_gene: .
CDR3nt: TGTGCCAGCTCACCAAGCGCGGTCCAGACTCCAGATACGCAGTATTTT
CDR3aa: CASSPSAVQTPDTQYF

abundance: .
j_gene: TRBJ2-1
v_gene: TRBV7-2
d_gene: TRBD1
CDR3nt: TGTGCCAGCAGCCTAGCCGGGACAGTTAACAATGAGCAGTTCTTC
CDR3aa: CASSLAGTVNNEQFF

abundance: .
j_gene: TRBJ1-1
v_gene: TRBV6-6
d_gene: .
CDR3nt: TGTGCCAGCAGTTACGCCAAATCCAGACAGGCTGAAGCTTTCTTT
CDR3aa: CASSYAKSRQAEAFF

abundance: .
j_gene: TRBJ2-3
v_gene: TRBV19
d_gene: TRBD2
CDR3nt: TGTGCCAGTACCCCGAGCGGGGCCCGGGTGGATACGCAGTATTTT
CDR3aa: CASTPSGARVDTQYF

abundance: .
j_gene: TRBJ2-5
v_gene: TRBV11-2
d_gene: TRBD1
CDR3nt: TGTGCCAGCAGCACCCGACAGGGAGCCGAATTCCAAGAGACCCAGTACTTC
CDR3aa: CASSTRQGAEFQETQYF

abundance: .
j_gene: TRBJ1-2
v_gene: TRBV6-6
d_gene: TRBD1
CDR3nt: TGTGCCAGCAGTTACTCCGGACAGGAGGGTGGCTACACCTTC
CDR3aa: CASSYSGQEGGYTF

abundance: .
j_gene: TRBJ2-2
v_gene: TRBV9
d_gene: TRBD2
CDR3nt: TGTGCCAGCAGCGAATATAGCGGGAGAGCGAACACCGGGGAGCTGTTTTTT
CDR3aa: CASSEYSGRANTGELFF

abundance: .
j_gene: TRBJ2-2
v_gene: TRBV4-1
d_gene: .
CDR3nt: TGCGCCAGCAGTCACGTCTTCGGGGAGCTGTTTTTT
CDR3aa: CASSHVFGELFF

abundance: .
j_gene: TRBJ2-7
v_gene: TRBV28
d_gene: TRBD1
CDR3nt: TGTGCCAGCACCCTGACAGGGGGCGGGTCGCTAAGCCTGCAGTACTTC
CDR3aa: CASTLTGGGSLSLQYF

abundance: .
j_gene: TRBJ1-1
v_gene: TRBV30
d_gene: TRBD1
CDR3nt: TGTGCCTGGATTAGGGACAGGGGAGGGACTGAAGCTTTCTTT
CDR3aa: CAWIRDRGGTEAFF

abundance: .
j_gene: TRBJ2-1
v_gene: TRBV12-5
d_gene: TRBD2
CDR3nt: TGTGCTAGTGGTTTGGTTGAGCGGGAGAGGGTGTTCTTC
CDR3aa: CASGLVERERVFF

abundance: .
j_gene: TRBJ2-1
v_gene: TRBV5-4
d_gene: TRBD2
CDR3nt: TGTGCCAGCGCAACAAGACTAGCGGGAAGCAATGAGCAGTTCTTC
CDR3aa: CASATRLAGSNEQFF

abundance: .
j_gene: TRBJ2-2
v_gene: TRBV7-9
d_gene: .
CDR3nt: TGTGCCAGCAGCTTAGTCGGTCCCGGGGAGCTGTTTTTT
CDR3aa: CASSLVGPGELFF

abundance: .
j_gene: TRBJ2-7
v_gene: TRBV7-6
d_gene: TRBD1
CDR3nt: TGTGCCAGCAGCTCGGACAGGGGCCGTATGTACTTC
CDR3aa: CASSSDRGRMYF

abundance: .
j_gene: TRBJ1-3
v_gene: TRBV29-1
d_gene: TRBD1
CDR3nt: TGCAGCGTTGCCGGGACAGGGGCTGGAAACACCATATATTTT
CDR3aa: CSVAGTGAGNTIYF

abundance: once
j_gene: TRBJ1-4
v_gene: TRBV15
d_gene: .
CDR3nt: TGTGCCACCAGCCGAGGTGGCAGGGAAGATGAAAAACTGTTTTTT
CDR3aa: CATSRGGREDEKLFF

abundance: .
j_gene: TRBJ1-4
v_gene: TRBV2
d_gene: .
CDR3nt: TGTGCCAGCACCCCTACGCGTGTGGAAAAACTGTTTTTT
CDR3aa: CASTPTRVEKLFF

abundance: .
j_gene: TRBJ1-1
v_gene: TRBV6-5
d_gene: .
CDR3nt: TGTGCCAGCAGTTACTCCCAGAGGAACACTGAAGCTTTCTTT
CDR3aa: CASSYSQRNTEAFF

abundance: few
j_gene: TRBJ2-7
v_gene: TRBV6-5
d_gene: TRBD2
CDR3nt: TGTGCCAGCAGTTCCCGACTAGCGGGGGAATACGAGCAGTACTTC
CDR3aa: CASSSRLAGEYEQYF

abundance: few
j_gene: TRBJ1-5
v_gene: TRBV19
d_gene: TRBD1
CDR3nt: TGTGCCAGTAGCCCCGACAGGGGGGGCAATCAGCCCCAGCATTTT
CDR3aa: CASSPDRGGNQPQHF